Included here is one T cell receptor beta chain sequence, with context. This entry comes from a study of blood T cell repertoires in COVID-19. The wider study: Sample material is recorded as cDNA or gDNA derived from T cells, B-cell-depleted T cells, or PBMCs.

The method was immunoSEQ multiplex PCR; TCRdb's version includes in-frame clones alone and lacks a portion of them. The data hold under 200,000 clones, with approximately 80% observed a single time. The CDR3 consists of 16 residues. Germline V gives CDR1 MDHEN, CDR2 SYDVKM. V lost 2 bases to trimming and J lost 1 base, with 11 bases between them. The specimen sequenced was peripheral blood. The clonotype originates from a woman of 80 years or more with active or convalescent COVID-19. The chain links TRBV28 to TRBJ1-4; D remains ambiguous. The CDR3 region has the DNA TGTGCCAGCAGTTTACAGTCGTTTGGAACTAATGAAAAACTGTTTTTT. As protein: CASSLQSFGTNEKLFF.